The 28 T cell receptor beta chains reported below all come from one sample, sequenced in a study of blood T cells in healthy people across ages. A second PCR of 7 to 11 cycles used a sample-barcoded 5' primer and a J-beta primer mix. TCRdb redid the calling of the 5' RACE reads with MiXCR, one entry per CDR3 protein. The sample has about 730,000 distinct CDR3 sequences, roughly 45% seen once; the top ten hold under 25%. Material for sequencing was blood. The receptors derive from an older woman in good health.

On this clonotype: A much larger clone lies a single base off, so this may be a read error. The chain links TRBV11-2 to TRBJ1-6; D unclear. CDR1 and CDR2 from the germline V gene are SGHAT and FQNNGV. The length of the CDR3 is 15 residues. CDR3 sequence: CANSLQPSPNSPLHF. CDR3 bases: TGTGCCAACAGCTTGCAACCCTCTCCGAATTCACCCCTCCACTTT.

V usage is TRBV2 and J usage is TRBJ1-1; no clear D. Trimming shortened V by 9 bases and J by 0 bases, and 8 bases separated the two germline ends. The CDR3 is 12 amino acids. Germline lookup yields CDR1 SNHLY and CDR2 FYNNEI. CDR3 sequence (DNA): TGTGCCAGGGCAGACCTGAACACTGAAGCTTTCTTT. Residues: CARADLNTEAFF.

Comment on this clonotype: A read error is possible here, since a much larger clone lies one base away. The rearrangement uses TRBV29-1 and TRBJ2-3; maybe TRBD2 (6 bases). Per the germline V gene, CDR1 is SQVTM and CDR2 is ANQGSEA. V was shortened by 6 bases and J by 1 base, with 11 bases between the two germline ends. There are 13 residues in the CDR3. The CDR3 reads CSVLALGTDTQYF. The CDR3 DNA reads TGCAGCGTGCTAGCGCTTGGCACAGATACGCAGTATTTT.

The chain uses TRBV7-6 and TRBJ1-4; D unclear. V was cut by 1 base and J by 5 bases, with 17 bases left in between. The CDR3 has 17 amino acids. Germline loops: CDR1 SGHVS, CDR2 FNYEAQ. CDR3 in amino acids: CASSLGKGCRENEKLFF. CDR3 bases: TGTGCCAGCAGCTTAGGGAAGGGTTGTCGGGAAAATGAAAAACTGTTTTTT.

DNA for the CDR3: TGTGCCAGCAGGGCCGGGAGGAATACGCAGTATTTT. Its protein product is CASRAGRNTQYF. The chain joins TRBV28 to TRBJ2-3; the match to TRBD2 covers 7 bases. Unmatched junction bases numbered 4, after V lost 6 bases and J lost 7 bases. This CDR3 contains 12 residues. The germline V gene has CDR1 MDHEN and CDR2 SYDVKM.

The chain has TRBV27 and TRBJ1-6; a weak D match, TRBD1 (6 bases). Germline CDR1 reads MNHEY; CDR2 reads SMNVEV (reference sequence). The ends were cut back, 9 bases at V and 6 bases at J, with 15 bases in the middle. The CDR3 covers 14 residues. CDR3 region: CASYRALSNSPLHF. The CDR3, as DNA: TGTGCCAGTTACAGGGCTCTAAGTAATTCACCCCTCCACTTT.

The chain recombines TRBV23-1 with TRBJ2-7, with 9 positions matching TRBD2. TRBV23-1 is labeled an ORF, and its function is uncertain. The V gene end was trimmed by 4 bases and the J gene end by 3 bases; junction bases not matched to a gene: 16. This CDR3 region has 18 residues. CDR3 sequence: CASSLRRGTSGPNYEQYF. CDR3 DNA sequence: TGCGCCAGCAGTCTCCGGCGGGGCACTAGCGGGCCGAACTACGAGCAGTACTTC.

This clonotype came up a few times. V usage is TRBV28 and J usage is TRBJ2-7; D might be TRBD1 (6 bases). Trimming shortened V by 5 bases and J by 5 bases, and 25 bases separated the two germline ends. The CDR3 sequence is 17 residues long. Germline V gene data show CDR1 as MDHEN and CDR2 as SYDVKM. The CDR3 nucleotides read TGTGCCAGCAGTCAATCCCCCCCAAGGGGGAATAACCACGAGCAGTACTTC. Translated: CASSQSPPRGNNHEQYF.

This clonotype has a count of ten or more. The chain employs TRBV2 and TRBJ2-5; D ambiguous. CDR1 is SNHLY and CDR2 is FYNNEI in the germline V gene. Trimming removed 5 bases at V and 2 bases at J, with 12 bases between. The CDR3 is 14 amino acids. The CDR3 region has the DNA TGTGCCAGCAGTAGGGATCGACCGCAAGAGACCCAGTACTTC. Amino acid sequence: CASSRDRPQETQYF.

The chain has TRBV2 and TRBJ2-1; 14 bases agree with TRBD2. V trimming: 3 bases; J trimming: 8 bases; junction bases outside the gene matches: 6. CDR1 and CDR2 from the germline V gene are SNHLY and FYNNEI. This CDR3 is built from 16 residues. CDR3 loop: CASSERLAGGGDEQFF. CDR3 in DNA: TGTGCCAGCAGTGAGAGACTAGCGGGAGGGGGAGATGAGCAGTTCTTC.

This clonotype was observed a single time. V and J are TRBV13 and TRBJ2-5; 7 nucleotides agree with TRBD2. CDR3 length: 14 amino acids. CDR1 PRHDT and CDR2 FYEKMQ come from the germline V gene (reference sequence). V was clipped by 5 bases and J by 0 bases; unmatched bases: 3. The DNA of the CDR3 is TGTGCCAGCAGCGCGCGGGGGAACCAAGAGACCCAGTACTTC. This translates into CASSARGNQETQYF.

This clonotype was counted between two and nine times. The rearrangement uses TRBV20-1 and TRBJ1-2, with D possibly TRBD1 on 6 matching bases. The CDR3 has 15 residues. Germline loops: CDR1 DFQATT, CDR2 SNEGSKA (reference sequence). V lost 3 bases, J lost 2 bases, and 16 bases lay in between. DNA of the CDR3: TGCAGTGCTAGGAACCTAGGCAGGGGAAACTATGGCTACACCTTC. It translates to CSARNLGRGNYGYTF.

The chain joins TRBV20-1 to TRBJ2-1; no clear D gene. The CDR3 extends over 13 amino acids. The germline V and J ends were trimmed by 2 bases and 1 base, with 6 bases remaining between them. Per the germline V gene, CDR1 is DFQATT and CDR2 is SNEGSKA (reference sequence). CDR3 DNA sequence: TGCAGTGCTAGACCGGCATCCTACAATGAGCAGTTCTTC. Translated, it gives CSARPASYNEQFF.

Only a few counts were recorded for this clonotype. The chain is built from TRBV20-1 and TRBJ1-2; D gene unclear. Trimming shortened V by 6 bases and J by 4 bases, and 6 bases separated the two germline ends. CDR1 is DFQATT, CDR2 SNEGSKA, per germline (reference sequence). The CDR3 is 10 residues long. The DNA for the CDR3 is TGCAGTGCCGAACGCTATGGCTACACCTTC. It translates to CSAERYGYTF.

The chain employs TRBV10-3 and TRBJ2-5; 9 bases agree with TRBD2. This CDR3 spans 15 amino acids. Trimming cost V 7 bases and J 5 bases; bases outside gene matches: 11. Germline CDR1 and CDR2: ENHRY and SYGVKD. CDR3 residues: CAIMRVAGEGETQYF. The CDR3 DNA reads TGTGCCATCATGAGGGTAGCGGGAGAGGGGGAGACCCAGTACTTC.

V is TRBV12-3 or TRBV12-4 and J is TRBJ2-1; 13 bases fit TRBD2. The junction had 8 bases not matched to a gene; V was cut back by 8 bases and J by 4 bases. This CDR3 is 16 amino acids long. The DNA of the CDR3 is TGTGCCAGCTGCAGATCGGGACTAGCGGGGTACAATGAGCAGTTCTTC. Protein: CASCRSGLAGYNEQFF.

The rearrangement uses TRBV28 and TRBJ2-1, with D tentatively TRBD1 or TRBD2 (5 bases each). The CDR3 has 16 residues. Trimming shortened V by 1 base and J by 2 bases, and 12 bases separated the two germline ends. Per germline, CDR1 MDHEN and CDR2 SYDVKM. CDR3: CASSLLSGSAYNEQFF. The CDR3 DNA reads as TGTGCCAGCAGTTTATTATCAGGGAGCGCCTACAATGAGCAGTTCTTC.

The chain couples TRBV25-1 to TRBJ2-1; 11 nucleotides line up with TRBD2. The J call is uncertain, as TRBJ2-7 better fits the DNA end. The germline V gene has CDR1 MGHDK and CDR2 SYGVNS. This CDR3 has 16 residues. The CDR3 DNA follows: TGTGCCAGCAGTTCGACAAGGCGGCTAGCGGGAGGTGAGCAGTACTTC. Its protein is CASSSTRRLAGGEQYF.

The chain combines TRBV2 with TRBJ1-1, with D possibly matching TRBD1 (6 bases). This CDR3 has 14 amino acids. Deletions cut 4 bases from V and 5 bases from J, with 14 bases between. Per the germline V gene, CDR1 is SNHLY and CDR2 is FYNNEI. The CDR3: CASSGDGGQTEAFF. In DNA form, the CDR3 reads TGTGCCAGCAGTGGAGACGGGGGCCAAACTGAAGCTTTCTTT.

The chain combines TRBV9 with TRBJ2-1, with a possible D match to TRBD2 (5 bases). CDR3 length: 15 amino acids. V was trimmed by 4 bases and J by 10 bases, leaving 21 bases between them. Germline values: CDR1 SGDLS, CDR2 YYNGEE. CDR3 bases: TGTGCCAGCAGCCCTCGTTTGGCGTCAGCGGACGAGCAGTTCTTC. Amino acids: CASSPRLASADEQFF.

Comments on this clonotype: It may be a read error: a sequence one base away is much more abundant. V is TRBV20-1 and J is TRBJ2-1; 7 nucleotides match TRBD1. The ends lost 0 bases at V and 5 bases at J; junction bases unmatched: 7. The germline V gene has CDR1 DFQATT and CDR2 SNEGSKA (reference sequence). There are 15 residues in the CDR3. The CDR3 sequence is CSAREDTGVDNEQFF. The CDR3 DNA follows: TGCAGTGCTAGAGAAGACACAGGGGTCGACAATGAGCAGTTCTTC.

The chain links TRBV18 to TRBJ2-5; 8 bases line up with TRBD2. V dropped 6 bases and J dropped 0; count of bases not matched to a gene: 3. The CDR3 sequence is 14 residues long. Germline V gene sequence: CDR1 KGHSH, CDR2 LQKENI. The CDR3 loop is CASSPTSDQETQYF. The CDR3 DNA reads TGTGCCAGCTCTCCGACTAGCGACCAAGAGACCCAGTACTTC.

The rearrangement links TRBV7-2 to TRBJ2-3; D is unclear. Germline CDR1 reads SGHTA; CDR2 reads FQGNSA. V lost 4 bases to trimming and J lost 11 bases, with 10 bases between them. The CDR3 is 11 residues long. The CDR3 DNA reads TGTGCCAGCAGCTCCTTGTTCGGGCAGTATTTT. It codes for CASSSLFGQYF.

The chain employs TRBV10-3 and TRBJ2-4, with 7 bases fitting TRBD1. The DNA end favors TRBJ2-7, so the J call may be wrong. The CDR3 loop spans 16 amino acids. Per germline, CDR1 ENHRY and CDR2 SYGVKD. The CDR3 protein is CAISDPTGPRAYEQYF. CDR3 nucleotide sequence: TGTGCCATCAGTGACCCGACAGGGCCGAGAGCCTACGAGCAGTACTTC.

This clonotype was seen more than once but under ten times. The V gene is TRBV24-1, the J gene TRBJ2-5, with 7 bases aligning to TRBD2. This CDR3 contains 16 residues. Looked up from germline, CDR1 is KGHDR and CDR2 is SFDVKD. V shed 5 bases and J 5 bases; nucleotides not matched to a gene: 13. CDR3 in DNA: TGTGCCACCAGTGCCCCTGTTGGGGCGGGAGAGGAGACCCAGTACTTC. Amino acid sequence: CATSAPVGAGEETQYF.

This clonotype was detected many times. The rearrangement joins TRBV20-1 to TRBJ1-5; maybe TRBD1 (5 bases). The CDR3 sequence is 12 residues long. The germline V gene has CDR1 DFQATT and CDR2 SNEGSKA (reference sequence). Trimming pared 5 bases from V and 1 base from J, leaving 6 bases between. This chain's CDR3 is CSAWDSNQPQHF. The CDR3 DNA follows: TGCAGTGCTTGGGACAGCAATCAGCCCCAGCATTTT.

The chain links TRBV11-2 to TRBJ2-3, with D unresolved. CDR3 length equals 10 residues. The V end was cut by 6 bases, the J end by 9 bases, with 7 bases between. Germline-derived CDR1 and CDR2 are SGHAT and FQNNGV. CDR3 region: CASSFRTQYF. CDR3 DNA sequence: TGTGCCAGCAGTTTCCGCACGCAGTATTTT.

With respect to this clonotype: The junction differs from germline at one of its ends, possibly a read error. J is TRBJ1-2 and V is TRBV7-8; D unresolved. CDR1 is SGHVS and CDR2 is FQNEAQ in the germline V gene. The CDR3 spans 14 residues. The CDR3: CASSLLEGNYGHTF. The CDR3, as DNA: TGTGCCAGCAGCCTCCTGGAGGGTAACTATGGCCACACCTTC.